This T cell receptor beta chain was sequenced for a study of memory CD4+ T cells and cytomegalovirus serostatus. CDR1 and CDR2 from the germline V gene are GTSNPN and SVGIG (reference sequence). Trimming took 4 bases from V and 6 from J; bases not matched to a gene: 2. The CDR3 covers 13 residues. The data were produced by immunoSEQ multiplex PCR, yet TCRdb's version contains in-frame clones alone and is incomplete. The sample contains 40,000 or so clones, around 79% of which appear only once. This clone was seen only once. Single viable CD3+CD4+CD8-CD45RO+ cells were sorted as the memory CD4+ T cells.

This clonotype was obtained from an adult in good health and CMV-seronegative. This sequence joins TRBV30 and TRBJ1-4; 10 bases line up with TRBD1. Specimen: memory CD4+ T cells from blood. The CDR3 loop is CAWTDRGYEKLFF. The CDR3 coding sequence is TGTGCCTGGACGGACAGGGGGTATGAAAAACTGTTTTTT.